This T cell receptor (beta chain) originates from a study of T cells in Graves' hyperthyroidism and ophthalmopathy. TCR beta CDR3 regions were amplified from RNA transcripts. HTBI primers were the set used in a first-round RT-PCR of the TCR CDR3. TCRdb reprocessed the multiplex PCR reads via MiXCR and lists one record per CDR3 protein. The sample records nearly 600,000 distinct CDR3 sequences, 13% to 15% being singletons. The CDR3 has 15 residues. V was trimmed by 5 bases and J by 3 bases, leaving 14 bases between them. CDR1 is LNHDA, CDR2 SQIVND, per germline (reference sequence). Only a few counts were recorded for this clonotype.

The receptor comes from a young woman with Graves' ophthalmopathy. This chain connects TRBV19 to TRBJ1-5; D perhaps matches TRBD1 (5 bases). The sample comprised blood. The CDR3 sequence: CASSRPDIDNQPQHF. The DNA of the CDR3 is TGTGCCAGTAGTCGACCGGACATCGACAATCAGCCCCAGCATTTT.